The T cell receptor (beta chain) under discussion was sequenced for a study of vaccination and CD4 T cells after COVID-19. Study in general: Convalescent patients gave post-COVID blood a median approximately 100 days post-diagnosis, range 35 to 161. Overlapping spike pools from SARS-CoV-2 and HCoV-NL63, HCoV-OC43 and HCoV-229E served as culture stimuli.

Scientists ran DNA taken from cultured CD4+ T cells through the Oncomine TCR Beta short-read assay for sequencing. Cultured CD4+ T cells were the source of extracted genomic DNA. TCRdb re-derived calls from the PCR reads in MiXCR, one entry per CDR3 protein. This sample carries roughly 12,000 distinct CDR3 sequences, over 50% of them seen once, and the ten largest clones take 15%. Trimming pared 3 bases from V and 7 bases from J, leaving 16 bases between. The CDR3 has 14 residues. Per germline, CDR1 SEHNR and CDR2 FQNEAQ (reference sequence). In its sample, this clonotype ranks as hyperexpanded. Its antigen is unknown. Treatment reported: roughly ten-day PBMC culture with coronavirus spike peptide pools or control peptides (ViraFEST assay).

The TCR comes from a human donor who had recovered from COVID-19. This chain uses TRBV7-9 with TRBJ2-7; D perhaps matches TRBD1 (5 bases). Sequencing was performed on CD4+ T cells from blood, cultured in vitro. The CDR3: CASSLQGGIGEQYF. As DNA, the CDR3 is TGTGCCAGCAGCTTGCAGGGTGGAATCGGGGAGCAGTACTTC.